A selection of T cell receptor beta chains follows, all from one sample in a study of blood T cells in healthy people across ages. TCRdb reanalysed the 5' RACE reads using MiXCR and keeps one entry per CDR3 protein. Altogether 1.5 million to 2 million distinct CDR3 sequences are present, over 25% being singletons, with the ten largest covering more than 6%. Sequenced material: blood. Receptors originate from a woman aged 25-40 years in good health. Both conserved end residues are part of each CDR3. The order of the fields is J gene, V gene, D gene, clone size, CDR3 protein, CDR3 DNA. D genes are given only for firm matches. A clone size is listed for some rows: how often the clone was seen (once, few, many), or a class if it is expanded.

J gene: TRBJ2-5
V gene: TRBV5-1
D gene: .
clone size: .
CDR3 protein: CASSLAANQETQYF
CDR3 DNA: TGCGCCAGCAGCTTGGCTGCGAACCAAGAGACCCAGTACTTC

J gene: TRBJ2-7
V gene: TRBV4-1
D gene: .
clone size: .
CDR3 protein: CASSQEFSLPYEQYF
CDR3 DNA: TGCGCCAGCAGCCAAGAATTCTCCCTTCCCTACGAGCAGTACTTC

J gene: TRBJ2-1
V gene: TRBV9
D gene: TRBD2
clone size: .
CDR3 protein: CASSSQAGGPIHEQFF
CDR3 DNA: TGTGCCAGCAGCTCACAAGCGGGAGGGCCCATCCATGAGCAGTTCTTC

J gene: TRBJ2-1
V gene: TRBV6-6
D gene: TRBD2
clone size: .
CDR3 protein: CASSGTQRGPYNEQVF
CDR3 DNA: TGTGCCAGCAGTGGAACCCAGCGGGGGCCGTACAATGAGCAGGTCTTC

J gene: TRBJ2-1
V gene: TRBV5-1
D gene: TRBD2
clone size: .
CDR3 protein: CASSPKKWTSEYNEQFF
CDR3 DNA: TGCGCCAGCAGCCCAAAGAAATGGACTAGCGAGTACAATGAGCAGTTCTTC

J gene: TRBJ2-3
V gene: TRBV20-1
D gene: .
clone size: few
CDR3 protein: CSARWEGNTDTQYF
CDR3 DNA: TGCAGTGCTAGATGGGAAGGGAATACAGATACGCAGTATTTT

J gene: TRBJ1-2
V gene: TRBV30
D gene: TRBD1
clone size: .
CDR3 protein: CAWSVGTGGYYGYTF
CDR3 DNA: TGTGCCTGGAGTGTTGGGACAGGGGGGTACTATGGCTACACCTTC

J gene: TRBJ2-5
V gene: TRBV5-1
D gene: .
clone size: few
CDR3 protein: CASSRLGSLQETQYF
CDR3 DNA: TGCGCCAGCAGTCGTCTTGGAAGTCTCCAAGAGACCCAGTACTTC

J gene: TRBJ2-3
V gene: TRBV9
D gene: .
clone size: .
CDR3 protein: CASSVQGFSTDTQYF
CDR3 DNA: TGTGCCAGCAGCGTACAAGGTTTTAGCACAGATACGCAGTATTTT

J gene: TRBJ2-1
V gene: TRBV5-1
D gene: TRBD2
clone size: .
CDR3 protein: CASSRGDRWNEQFF
CDR3 DNA: TGCGCCAGCAGCCGGGGGGACCGGTGGAATGAGCAGTTCTTC

J gene: TRBJ2-1
V gene: TRBV5-1
D gene: TRBD2
clone size: few
CDR3 protein: CASSLAGGSREQFF
CDR3 DNA: TGCGCCAGCAGCTTAGCGGGGGGGAGCAGGGAGCAGTTCTTC

J gene: TRBJ2-5
V gene: TRBV5-1
D gene: TRBD1
clone size: few
CDR3 protein: CASTGTGEMETQYF
CDR3 DNA: TGCGCCAGCACCGGGACAGGGGAGATGGAGACCCAGTACTTC

J gene: TRBJ2-3
V gene: TRBV5-1
D gene: TRBD2
clone size: few
CDR3 protein: CASSPPLAGGPDTQYF
CDR3 DNA: TGCGCCAGCAGCCCTCCACTAGCGGGGGGGCCGGATACGCAGTATTTT

J gene: TRBJ1-1
V gene: TRBV2
D gene: TRBD1
clone size: .
CDR3 protein: CASSGDRVRDTEAFF
CDR3 DNA: TGTGCCAGCAGTGGGGACAGGGTAAGGGACACTGAAGCTTTCTTT

J gene: TRBJ1-1
V gene: TRBV10-2
D gene: .
clone size: .
CDR3 protein: CASSEVQSAEAFF
CDR3 DNA: TGCGCCAGCAGTGAGGTACAGTCCGCTGAAGCTTTCTTT

J gene: TRBJ2-7
V gene: TRBV6-5
D gene: .
clone size: .
CDR3 protein: CASSHSGAAEQYF
CDR3 DNA: TGTGCCAGCAGTCACTCGGGGGCGGCCGAGCAGTACTTC

J gene: TRBJ2-7
V gene: TRBV11-2
D gene: .
clone size: few
CDR3 protein: CASSLDSGSSPCEQYF
CDR3 DNA: TGTGCCAGCAGCTTAGATAGTGGCAGCTCACCCTGCGAGCAGTACTTC

J gene: TRBJ2-7
V gene: TRBV15
D gene: .
clone size: few
CDR3 protein: CATSTGESSSYEQYF
CDR3 DNA: TGTGCCACCAGCACAGGAGAGTCCTCCTCCTACGAGCAGTACTTC

J gene: TRBJ2-3
V gene: TRBV20-1
D gene: .
clone size: few
CDR3 protein: CSVSGSGPQVSDTQYF
CDR3 DNA: TGCAGTGTTTCAGGGAGCGGGCCACAGGTTTCAGATACGCAGTATTTT

J gene: TRBJ2-3
V gene: TRBV7-2
D gene: TRBD2
clone size: few
CDR3 protein: CASSYVAGGYGDTQYF
CDR3 DNA: TGTGCCAGCAGCTACGTAGCGGGGGGGTATGGAGATACGCAGTATTTT

J gene: TRBJ2-7
V gene: TRBV9
D gene: .
clone size: few
CDR3 protein: CASLAVQSEQYF
CDR3 DNA: TGTGCCAGCCTGGCGGTACAGAGCGAGCAGTACTTC

J gene: TRBJ2-5
V gene: TRBV10-3
D gene: TRBD2
clone size: few
CDR3 protein: CAISEPGLAAGKTQYF
CDR3 DNA: TGTGCCATCAGTGAACCGGGACTAGCGGCCGGGAAGACCCAGTACTTC

J gene: TRBJ1-1
V gene: TRBV10-3
D gene: .
clone size: .
CDR3 protein: CAISMGLMNTEAFF
CDR3 DNA: TGTGCCATCAGTATGGGACTCATGAACACTGAAGCTTTCTTT

J gene: TRBJ1-2
V gene: TRBV27
D gene: .
clone size: many
CDR3 protein: CASSPLGAYGYTF
CDR3 DNA: TGTGCCAGCAGTCCCCTGGGCGCCTATGGCTACACCTTC

J gene: TRBJ2-7
V gene: TRBV7-9
D gene: TRBD1
clone size: many
CDR3 protein: CASSLSNDRGYEQYF
CDR3 DNA: TGTGCCAGCAGCCTCTCAAACGACAGGGGCTACGAGCAGTACTTC

J gene: TRBJ1-2
V gene: TRBV7-9
D gene: .
clone size: few
CDR3 protein: CASSPPPDRRYTF
CDR3 DNA: TGTGCCAGCAGCCCCCCCCCGGACCGCCGCTACACCTTC

J gene: TRBJ2-1
V gene: TRBV20-1
D gene: .
clone size: .
CDR3 protein: CSADGLDRYNEQFF
CDR3 DNA: TGCAGTGCTGATGGACTGGACCGATACAATGAGCAGTTCTTC

J gene: TRBJ2-2
V gene: TRBV6-5
D gene: .
clone size: .
CDR3 protein: CASRRTSNTGELFF
CDR3 DNA: TGTGCCAGCAGGCGGACTTCGAACACCGGGGAGCTGTTTTTT

J gene: TRBJ2-2
V gene: TRBV11-2
D gene: .
clone size: .
CDR3 protein: CASRQYWTVDTGELFF
CDR3 DNA: TGTGCCAGCAGACAATACTGGACAGTCGACACCGGGGAGCTGTTTTTT

J gene: TRBJ2-7
V gene: TRBV5-1
D gene: .
clone size: .
CDR3 protein: CASSLGGGYLYEQYF
CDR3 DNA: TGCGCCAGCAGCTTGGGCGGAGGGTACCTCTACGAGCAGTACTTC

J gene: TRBJ2-1
V gene: TRBV29-1
D gene: TRBD1
clone size: many
CDR3 protein: CSVESGQGAYNEQFF
CDR3 DNA: TGCAGCGTTGAATCGGGACAGGGGGCCTACAATGAGCAGTTCTTC

J gene: TRBJ1-5
V gene: TRBV5-5
D gene: .
clone size: few
CDR3 protein: CASSLGTRNSNQPQHF
CDR3 DNA: TGTGCCAGCAGCTTGGGGACCCGAAATAGCAATCAGCCCCAGCATTTT

J gene: TRBJ2-3
V gene: TRBV20-1
D gene: TRBD2
clone size: few
CDR3 protein: CRAGTSGKSDTQYF
CDR3 DNA: TGCAGGGCCGGGACTAGCGGGAAATCAGATACGCAGTATTTT

J gene: TRBJ1-1
V gene: TRBV18
D gene: TRBD1
clone size: .
CDR3 protein: CASSRYWDRGGTEAFF
CDR3 DNA: TGTGCCAGCTCGCGCTATTGGGACAGGGGCGGAACTGAAGCTTTCTTT

J gene: TRBJ1-1
V gene: TRBV12-3/TRBV12-4
D gene: .
clone size: few
CDR3 protein: CASGPMGNTEAFF
CDR3 DNA: TGTGCCAGCGGACCGATGGGAAACACTGAAGCTTTCTTT

J gene: TRBJ2-1
V gene: TRBV20-1
D gene: TRBD1
clone size: .
CDR3 protein: CSARDGGTGPRNEQFF
CDR3 DNA: TGCAGTGCTAGAGATGGGGGGACAGGGCCCCGCAATGAGCAGTTCTTC

J gene: TRBJ2-3
V gene: TRBV7-6
D gene: .
clone size: few
CDR3 protein: CASSSDSPDTQYF
CDR3 DNA: TGTGCCAGCAGCTCAGATAGTCCGGATACGCAGTATTTT

J gene: TRBJ2-1
V gene: TRBV29-1
D gene: .
clone size: many
CDR3 protein: CSVGTRVDEQFF
CDR3 DNA: TGCAGCGTTGGGACCAGGGTTGATGAGCAGTTCTTC

J gene: TRBJ2-3
V gene: TRBV9
D gene: TRBD2
clone size: .
CDR3 protein: CASSVESSGKYTQYF
CDR3 DNA: TGTGCCAGCAGCGTAGAGTCTAGCGGGAAGTATACGCAGTATTTT

J gene: TRBJ2-5
V gene: TRBV11-2
D gene: TRBD2
clone size: many
CDR3 protein: CASSSGLSMSTQYF
CDR3 DNA: TGTGCCAGCAGCTCGGGACTATCCATGTCGACCCAGTACTTC

J gene: TRBJ2-1
V gene: TRBV7-2
D gene: TRBD2
clone size: few
CDR3 protein: CASSFEAGGQGEQFF
CDR3 DNA: TGTGCCAGCAGCTTTGAAGCGGGGGGGCAGGGAGAGCAGTTCTTC

J gene: TRBJ2-7
V gene: TRBV9
D gene: .
clone size: .
CDR3 protein: CASSVEGDSCEQYF
CDR3 DNA: TGTGCCAGCAGCGTAGAAGGTGACTCCTGCGAGCAGTACTTC

J gene: TRBJ2-6
V gene: TRBV29-1
D gene: .
clone size: many
CDR3 protein: CSVEFSGANVLTF
CDR3 DNA: TGCAGCGTTGAATTCTCTGGGGCCAACGTCCTGACTTTC

J gene: TRBJ2-7
V gene: TRBV7-6
D gene: .
clone size: many
CDR3 protein: CASSLGAGDKGYEQYF
CDR3 DNA: TGTGCCAGCAGCTTAGGGGCAGGGGATAAGGGATACGAGCAGTACTTC

J gene: TRBJ1-6
V gene: TRBV5-1
D gene: .
clone size: many
CDR3 protein: CASSFSPLHF
CDR3 DNA: TGCGCCAGCAGCTTCTCACCCCTCCACTTT

J gene: TRBJ2-7
V gene: TRBV7-8
D gene: .
clone size: .
CDR3 protein: CASSLWDTDYEQYF
CDR3 DNA: TGTGCCAGCAGCTTATGGGACACAGACTACGAGCAGTACTTC

J gene: TRBJ2-1
V gene: TRBV5-1
D gene: .
clone size: few
CDR3 protein: CASSGRPPMGNEQFF
CDR3 DNA: TGCGCCAGCAGCGGCAGGCCCCCAATGGGCAATGAGCAGTTCTTC

J gene: TRBJ1-1
V gene: TRBV27
D gene: .
clone size: few
CDR3 protein: CASSLWSHENTEAFF
CDR3 DNA: TGTGCCAGCAGTTTATGGTCACATGAGAACACTGAAGCTTTCTTT

J gene: TRBJ2-1
V gene: TRBV7-8
D gene: .
clone size: .
CDR3 protein: CASSPRREFYNEQFF
CDR3 DNA: TGTGCCAGCAGCCCTAGACGGGAGTTCTACAATGAGCAGTTCTTC

J gene: TRBJ2-5
V gene: TRBV20-1
D gene: .
clone size: .
CDR3 protein: CSVQKGETQYF
CDR3 DNA: TGCAGTGTCCAGAAGGGGGAGACCCAGTACTTC

J gene: TRBJ2-7
V gene: TRBV20-1
D gene: TRBD1
clone size: .
CDR3 protein: CSAMDRAYEQYF
CDR3 DNA: TGCAGTGCCATGGACAGGGCCTACGAGCAGTACTTC

J gene: TRBJ2-3
V gene: TRBV6-5
D gene: TRBD2
clone size: few
CDR3 protein: CASRSLAGNTDTQYF
CDR3 DNA: TGTGCCAGCAGATCCCTAGCGGGGAACACAGATACGCAGTATTTT

J gene: TRBJ2-3
V gene: TRBV12-3/TRBV12-4
D gene: TRBD2
clone size: few
CDR3 protein: CASTLSVVGGIFSDTQYF
CDR3 DNA: TGTGCCAGCACCCTTTCGGTGGTGGGGGGGATATTTTCAGATACGCAGTATTTT

J gene: TRBJ2-1
V gene: TRBV2
D gene: TRBD2
clone size: .
CDR3 protein: CASSADRGGRSNEQFF
CDR3 DNA: TGTGCCAGCAGCGCCGATCGGGGGGGGCGCAGCAATGAGCAGTTCTTC

J gene: TRBJ2-3
V gene: TRBV20-1
D gene: .
clone size: few
CDR3 protein: CSAPTGITQYF
CDR3 DNA: TGCAGTGCTCCCACGGGGATTACGCAGTATTTT

J gene: TRBJ2-3
V gene: TRBV29-1
D gene: TRBD1
clone size: .
CDR3 protein: CSISVQGSRSTDTQYF
CDR3 DNA: TGCAGCATCTCGGTACAGGGGTCGAGGTCCACAGATACGCAGTATTTT

J gene: TRBJ2-6
V gene: TRBV3-1
D gene: .
clone size: few
CDR3 protein: CASRQGGKSGANVLTF
CDR3 DNA: TGTGCCAGCAGACAGGGGGGGAAGTCTGGGGCCAACGTCCTGACTTTC

J gene: TRBJ1-2
V gene: TRBV5-1
D gene: TRBD1
clone size: few
CDR3 protein: CASRPRQGSHYGYTF
CDR3 DNA: TGCGCCAGCAGACCTCGACAGGGCAGCCACTATGGCTACACCTTC

J gene: TRBJ2-7
V gene: TRBV5-1
D gene: TRBD2
clone size: .
CDR3 protein: CASSLGAMSGGLYEQYF
CDR3 DNA: TGCGCCAGCAGCTTGGGAGCTATGAGCGGGGGACTGTACGAGCAGTACTTC